The 4 T cell receptor beta chains listed next were all sequenced from one sample in a study of blood T cell repertoires in COVID-19. TCRdb keeps only in-frame clones here, not all; method: immunoSEQ multiplex PCR. The sample includes under 250,000 clones, 85% to 90% seen only once; the top ten take 1.5% to 2%. Input material: PBMCs or T cells enriched from blood (not recorded which). The receptor set was obtained from a man between 40 and 49 years old who had recovered from COVID-19.

The chain is built from TRBV18 and TRBJ1-2; 9 bases fit TRBD1. The CDR3 runs to 13 residues. Germline V CDR1 and CDR2: KGHSH, LQKENI. Trimming cost V 7 bases and J 3 bases; bases outside gene matches: 3. The CDR3 DNA is TGTGCCAGCTTACAGGGGGCGGACTATGGCTACACCTTC. Its translation is CASLQGADYGYTF.

The V call is TRBV28, the J call TRBJ1-3, with a possible D match to TRBD1 (6 bases). V gave up 5 bases and J gave up 4 bases, with 18 bases separating them. The CDR3 is made up of 16 amino acids. CDR1 and CDR2 from the germline V gene are MDHEN and SYDVKM. The CDR3 loop reads CASSLGVQGRGNTIYF. The CDR3 DNA follows: TGTGCCAGCAGTCTAGGGGTACAGGGTCGGGGAAACACCATATATTTT.

The gene calls are TRBV7-3 and TRBJ2-7; 10 nucleotides align to TRBD1. The CDR3 runs to 14 residues. V lost 6 bases, J lost 4 bases, and 6 bases stayed unmatched. CDR1 SGHTA and CDR2 FQGTGA come from the germline V gene. DNA of the CDR3: TGTGCCAGCAGTTCCGGGACAGGGGATTACGAGCAGTACTTC. Translating it yields CASSSGTGDYEQYF.

V is TRBV28 and J is TRBJ2-2, with D perhaps TRBD2 (7 bases). Germline V CDR1 and CDR2: MDHEN, SYDVKM. The CDR3 is 14 amino acids. With 3 bases removed from V and 4 bases from J, the gap between germline ends came to 9 bases. CDR3 loop: CASSFGGRTGELFF. CDR3 DNA sequence: TGTGCCAGCAGTTTCGGGGGGCGCACCGGGGAGCTGTTTTTT.